A selection of T cell receptor beta chains follows, all from one sample in a study of T-cell reconstitution after alpha-beta-depleted transplantation in children. TCRdb passed the PCR reads through MiXCR, listing each CDR3 protein once. This repertoire shows about 200,000 distinct CDR3 sequences, about 8.7% found once; its top ten account for about a third. This material consisted of PBMCs, mostly from graft donor cells, taken 360 days after TCRalphabeta/CD19-depleted stem cell transplant. The receptor set was obtained from a male patient between 2 and 15 years old who had a stem cell transplant for acute myeloid leukemia, so the T cells may come from the graft donor. The CDR3 runs from the conserved cysteine through the conserved F or W. The D gene is left open where the match is weak. For some rows the clone size is stated as once, few or many, or as a class when expanded; others skip it.

v_call	d_call	clone_size	j_call	cdr3_nt	cdr3_aa
TRBV3-1	-	-	TRBJ2-5	TGTGCCAGCAGCCAATGCAGACAGCAAGAGACCCAGTACTTC	CASSQCRQQETQYF
TRBV18	-	-	TRBJ2-2	TGTGCCAGCTCACGCGCCGGGACCAACACCGGGGAGCTGTTTTTT	CASSRAGTNTGELFF
TRBV7-9	-	-	TRBJ1-2	TGTGCCAGCAGCTTAGCGCGGATCGGCTACACCTTC	CASSLARIGYTF
TRBV20-1	-	many	TRBJ1-4	TGCAGTGCCTCGGGTAACGATGAAAAACTGTTTTTT	CSASGNDEKLFF
TRBV5-6	-	many	TRBJ2-7	TGTGCCAGCAGCTTGATAGGTACCTACGAGCAGTACTTC	CASSLIGTYEQYF
TRBV5-8	TRBD2	many	TRBJ2-3	TGTGCCAGCAGCCTTGGGACTAGCGGGGATACAGATACGCAGTATTTT	CASSLGTSGDTDTQYF
TRBV7-9	TRBD1	many	TRBJ1-2	TGTGCCAGCAGCTCCCCCAACAGGGGTAACTATGGCTACACCTTC	CASSSPNRGNYGYTF
TRBV12-3/TRBV12-4	-	few	TRBJ2-7	TGTGCCAGCAGTTTCGGTAGGGGCAGGACGGGCGAGCAGTACTTC	CASSFGRGRTGEQYF
TRBV18	TRBD1	few	TRBJ2-7	TGTGCCAGCTCAAAGGGGGCTTCCTACGAGCAGTACTTC	CASSKGASYEQYF
TRBV29-1	-	many	TRBJ2-2	TGCAGCGTTATCCCGGGACGTAAGCCATCCGGGGAGCTGTTTTTT	CSVIPGRKPSGELFF
TRBV5-1	-	few	TRBJ2-2	TGCGCCAGCAGCTTCCAAGGGTTAGGCCGCCCCGCCAACACCGGGGAGCTGTTTTTT	CASSFQGLGRPANTGELFF
TRBV7-2	TRBD2	few	TRBJ2-1	TGTGCCAGCAGCCTTCGACTAGCGGTTTATCCTAATGAGCAGTTCTTC	CASSLRLAVYPNEQFF
TRBV20-1	TRBD2	few	TRBJ2-3	TGCAGTGCTACCATAGCGGGAGGGAACACAGATACGCAGTATTTT	CSATIAGGNTDTQYF